A single sample is the source of the 32 T cell receptor beta chains below, sequenced in a study of vaccination and CD4 T cells after COVID-19. Their antigen targets remain unknown. Treatment given: 10-day PBMC culture with coronavirus spike peptide pools or control peptides (ViraFEST assay). Sequenced with the Oncomine TCR Beta short-read assay was DNA taken from cultured CD4+ T cells. TCRdb reprocessed the PCR reads via MiXCR and lists one record per CDR3 protein. Here the sample spans under 25,000 distinct CDR3 sequences, 35% to 50% being singletons. Sequenced material: CD4+ T cells from blood, cultured in vitro, taken after SARS-CoV-2 vaccination. Every receptor here comes from a human donor who had recovered from COVID-19.

V is TRBV2 and J is TRBJ1-6; TRBD1 might be the D (6 bases). The CDR3 is made up of 15 amino acids. V lost 8 bases to trimming and J lost 14 bases, with 25 bases between them. CDR1 is SNHLY, CDR2 FYNNEI, per germline. DNA of the CDR3: TGTGCCAGCGAGAGCGGCAGGGGACTACCTCCAACCCTCCACTTT. It yields the protein CASESGRGLPPTLHF. The full variable domain, completed using reference TRBV2 and TRBJ1-6, is EPEVTQTPSHQVTQMGQEVILRCVPISNHLYFYWYRQILGQKVEFLVSFYNNEISEKSEIFDDQFSVERPDGSNFTLKIRSTKLEDSAMYFCASESGRGLPPTLHFGNGTRLTVT.

The chain is built from TRBV6-2 or TRBV6-3 and TRBJ2-4; D call uncertain. This CDR3 spans 12 amino acids. Deletions cut 5 bases from V and 8 bases from J, with 10 bases between. The germline CDR1 and CDR2 sequences are MNHEY and SVGEGT. CDR3 sequence (DNA): TGTGCCAGCAGTAACAGCGTACACATTCAGTACTTC. Its translation is CASSNSVHIQYF.

There are a few counts of this clonotype. The chain uses TRBV12-3 or TRBV12-4 and TRBJ2-5; D ambiguous. Trimming stripped 1 base from V and 7 bases from J, with 13 bases between. CDR3 length: 14 residues. DNA for the CDR3: TGTGCCAGCAGTTTAGTGGCTCCCCCATGGACCCAGTACTTC. Translation gives CASSLVAPPWTQYF.

The CDR3: CASSPGSGLPFSEQYF. The CDR3 DNA follows: TGTGCCAGCAGCCCCGGATCAGGGCTTCCGTTTAGCGAGCAGTACTTC. The genes are TRBV7-8 and TRBJ2-7; D may be TRBD1 (5 bases). The length of the CDR3 is 16 residues. Trimming took 5 bases from V and 6 from J, leaving 23 bases between them. CDR1 is SGHVS, CDR2 FQNEAQ, per germline.

This clonotype has a handful of counts. This chain connects TRBV19 to TRBJ1-2, with 7 bases fitting TRBD1. Germline-derived CDR1 and CDR2 are LNHDA and SQIVND (reference sequence). The CDR3 is 12 amino acids. The ends lost 6 bases at V and 2 bases at J; junction bases unmatched: 0. In DNA form, the CDR3 reads TGTGCCAGTAGACAGGGGAACTATGGCTACACCTTC. Its protein product is CASRQGNYGYTF.

The chain couples TRBV12-3 or TRBV12-4 to TRBJ1-2; D may be TRBD1 (5 bases). The CDR3 contains 14 residues. V was cut by 6 bases and J by 5 bases, with 16 bases left in between. The CDR3 nucleotides are TGTGCCAGCAGCTGGGAGGGAGAGGGGTATGGCTACACCTTC. Protein: CASSWEGEGYGYTF.

This chain uses TRBV5-5 with TRBJ1-5, with 10 bases matching TRBD1. J gave up 6 bases and V 3 bases, and 6 bases lay outside the gene matches. Germline loops: CDR1 SGHKS, CDR2 YYEKEE (reference sequence). This CDR3 is 15 amino acids long. The CDR3 loop is CASSWRQGARQPQHF. In DNA form, the CDR3 reads TGTGCCAGCAGCTGGAGACAGGGGGCGCGTCAGCCCCAGCATTTT. Variable domain in full (rest from reference TRBV5-5 and TRBJ1-5): DAGVTQSPTHLIKTRGQQVTLRCSPISGHKSVSWYQQVLGQGPQFIFQYYEKEERGRGNFPDRFSARQFPNYSSELNVNALLLGDSALYLCASSWRQGARQPQHFGDGTRLSIL.

This clonotype has only a few counts. The J gene is TRBJ1-6, the V gene TRBV5-1, with a weak D call TRBD1 (5 bases). The CDR3 is made up of 18 amino acids. V was pared by 0 bases and J by 7 bases, with 20 bases between. Germline V CDR1 and CDR2: SGHRS, YFSETQ. The CDR3 reads CASSLDDAIGASNSPLHF. CDR3 DNA sequence: TGCGCCAGCAGCTTGGACGACGCGATCGGGGCAAGCAATTCACCCCTCCACTTT. Variable domain in full (rest from reference TRBV5-1 and TRBJ1-6): KAGVTQTPRYLIKTRGQQVTLSCSPISGHRSVSWYQQTPGQGLQFLFEYFSETQRNKGNFPGRFSGRQFSNSRSEMNVSTLELGDSALYLCASSLDDAIGASNSPLHFGNGTRLTVT.

V is TRBV1 and J is TRBJ2-7; the table's D call, TRBD2, has no DNA check behind it. TRBV1 is a recognized pseudogene. The length of the CDR3 is 13 residues. The CDR3 DNA is TGCACCAGCAGCGGGACTAGCTTAGGCGAGCAGTACTTC. Its protein is CTSSGTSLGEQYF.

In this sample, this clonotype turned up a few times. The chain joins TRBV27 to TRBJ1-6, with D tentatively TRBD1 (6 bases). Germline V gene data show CDR1 as MNHEY and CDR2 as SMNVEV (reference sequence). This CDR3 has 14 amino acids. V lost 5 bases and J lost 10, with 15 bases in between. CDR3 region: CASSPRGGRSPLHF. The CDR3 DNA sequence: TGTGCCAGCAGTCCCAGAGGGGGTCGATCACCCCTCCACTTT.

The gene calls are TRBV30 and TRBJ2-2; D not certain. Trimming cost V 7 bases and J 1 base, with 13 bases left between them. Per germline, CDR1 GTSNPN and CDR2 SVGIG (reference sequence). The CDR3 extends over 14 amino acids. The CDR3 spells CASGGGVNTGELFF. CDR3 nucleotides: TGTGCCTCGGGCGGTGGGGTGAACACCGGGGAGCTGTTTTTT. The whole variable domain, filled in from reference TRBV30 and TRBJ2-2, reads SQTIHQWPATLVQPVGSPLSLECTVEGTSNPNLYWYRQAAGRGLQLLFYSVGIGQISSEVPQNLSASRPQDRQFILSSKKLLLSDSGFYLCASGGGVNTGELFFGEGSRLTVL.

This rearrangement joins TRBV19 to TRBJ1-5; D might be TRBD1 (6 bases). CDR3 length equals 14 residues. The germline CDR1 and CDR2 sequences are LNHDA and SQIVND (reference sequence). Trimming shortened V by 8 bases and J by 5 bases, and 16 bases separated the two germline ends. CDR3 in DNA: TGTGCCAGTCGAGAGTCGGACAGCGATCAGCCCCAGCATTTT. Protein: CASRESDSDQPQHF.

The table lists this clonotype with a few counts. The gene calls are TRBV6-1 and TRBJ2-5, with a weak D call TRBD1 (6 bases). Germline loops: CDR1 MNHNS, CDR2 SASEGT. V was clipped by 2 bases and J by 2 bases, with 12 bases between them. The CDR3 runs to 15 residues. This CDR3 is CASSEQWGPQETQYF. DNA for the CDR3: TGTGCCAGCAGTGAACAGTGGGGGCCGCAAGAGACCCAGTACTTC.

V is TRBV28 and J is TRBJ1-6; no definite D call. The CDR3 covers 14 residues. Per germline, CDR1 MDHEN and CDR2 SYDVKM. V was pared by 4 bases and J by 7 bases, with 11 bases between. This CDR3 is CASSYDSLNSPLHF. CDR3 DNA: TGTGCCAGCAGTTATGACTCGCTAAATTCACCCCTCCACTTT.

This chain links TRBV11-3 with TRBJ2-4; D may be TRBD1 or TRBD2 (5 bases each). The CDR3 extends over 15 amino acids. V lost 2 bases to trimming and J lost 0 bases, with 8 bases between them. Looked up from germline, CDR1 is SGHNT and CDR2 is YENEEA. The CDR3 loop is CASSLLGTAKNIQYF. The CDR3 coding sequence is TGTGCCAGCAGCTTATTGGGGACAGCCAAAAACATTCAGTACTTC. Variable domain in full (rest from reference TRBV11-3 and TRBJ2-4): EAGVVQSPRYKIIEKKQPVAFWCNPISGHNTLYWYLQNLGQGPELLIRYENEEAVDDSQLPKDRFSAERLKGVDSTLKIQPAELGDSAVYLCASSLLGTAKNIQYFGAGTRLSVL.

The rearrangement joins TRBV28 to TRBJ2-7; 8 nucleotides match TRBD2. CDR1 is MDHEN and CDR2 is SYDVKM in the germline V gene. After removal of 11 bases from V and 4 bases from J, the junction contained 7 bases not matched to a gene. This CDR3 comprises 12 residues. CDR3 sequence (DNA): TGTGCCTCCCAGCGGGAGCCGTACGAGCAGTACTTC. Translating gives CASQREPYEQYF. Full variable domain (outside the CDR3, taken from reference TRBV28 and TRBJ2-7): DVKVTQSSRYLVKRTGEKVFLECVQDMDHENMFWYRQDPGLGLRLIYFSYDVKMKEKGDIPEGYSVSREKKERFSLILESASTNQTSMYLCASQREPYEQYFGPGTRLTVT.

This clonotype was counted between two and nine times. The J gene is TRBJ1-2, the V gene TRBV7-8; possibly TRBD1 for D (5 bases). The ends were cut back, 0 bases at V and 2 bases at J, with 22 bases in the middle. The germline gives CDR1 SGHVS, CDR2 FQNEAQ. The CDR3 is 19 residues long. As DNA, the CDR3 is TGTGCCAGCAGCTTAGCTCCGGGCGGGACGGATCGTATAAACTATGGCTACACCTTC. Protein sequence: CASSLAPGGTDRINYGYTF.

V and J are TRBV7-9 and TRBJ2-1; TRBD2 aligns across 14 bases. Germline V gene lookup returns CDR1 SEHNR and CDR2 FQNEAQ (reference sequence). The CDR3 has 16 amino acids. V dropped 5 bases and J dropped 10; count of bases not matched to a gene: 10. CDR3 DNA: TGTGCCAGCAGCCTAACGGGACTAGCGGGAGTTGAGGAGCAGTTCTTC. Translating gives CASSLTGLAGVEEQFF.

This chain uses TRBV30 with TRBJ1-1; a possible D gene is TRBD1 (5 bases). Germline-derived CDR1 and CDR2 are GTSNPN and SVGIG (reference sequence). This CDR3 has 13 amino acids. Trimming shortened V by 4 bases and J by 1 base, and 10 bases separated the two germline ends. The CDR3, as DNA: TGTGCCTGGATGGTGGGGGGGAACACTGAAGCTTTCTTT. Translated, it gives CAWMVGGNTEAFF.

V and J are TRBV7-2 and TRBJ1-2, with D possibly TRBD1 on 5 matching bases. V was trimmed by 1 base and J by 7 bases, leaving 13 bases between them. In germline, CDR1 is SGHTA, CDR2 FQGNSA. The CDR3 runs 14 residues. In DNA, the CDR3 is TGTGCCAGCAGCTTAGGTAGGGGCGCGAGTGGCTACACCTTC. Translated, it gives CASSLGRGASGYTF.

This chain connects TRBV12-3 or TRBV12-4 to TRBJ2-1; 12 bases map to TRBD2. The length of the CDR3 is 15 residues. Trimming cost V 2 bases and J 9 bases; bases outside gene matches: 5. CDR3 residues: CASSLSLAGGGEQFF. The CDR3 DNA reads as TGTGCCAGCAGTTTATCACTAGCGGGAGGCGGTGAGCAGTTCTTC.

The rearrangement joins TRBV11-3 to TRBJ2-3; D may be TRBD2 (6 bases). The germline CDR1 and CDR2 sequences are SGHNT and YENEEA. Deletions cut 5 bases from V and 2 bases from J, with 17 bases between. CDR3 length: 16 residues. The CDR3 reads CASSPGDSRFTDTQYF. For the CDR3, the DNA is TGTGCCAGCAGCCCCGGGGACTCCCGTTTCACAGATACGCAGTATTTT.

This clonotype was seen only a few times. The CDR3 spells CASRRASGYTF. Written as DNA, the CDR3 is TGTGCCAGCAGAAGGGCCAGTGGCTACACCTTC. The genes are TRBV7-2 and TRBJ1-2; D is uncertain. The CDR3 totals 11 residues. CDR1 and CDR2 from the germline V gene are SGHTA and FQGNSA. V shed 6 bases and J shed 7 bases, with 9 bases lying between them.

This rearrangement joins TRBV2 to TRBJ1-2; a weak D match, TRBD1 (6 bases). Germline CDR1 and CDR2: SNHLY and FYNNEI. The CDR3 sequence is 14 residues long. The V end lost 5 bases, the J end lost 4 bases, and 14 bases lay between the germline ends. Here the CDR3 reads CASSRDTPIYGYTF. CDR3 DNA: TGTGCCAGCAGTCGGGACACCCCTATCTATGGCTACACCTTC.

This clonotype was seen only a few times. The chain couples TRBV19 to TRBJ1-5; D might be TRBD1 (5 bases). The CDR3 covers 15 residues. Trimming removed 5 bases from V and 7 bases from J, with 18 bases in between. Germline V gives CDR1 LNHDA, CDR2 SQIVND (reference sequence). This CDR3 reads CASSFRGVSGQPQHF. The CDR3 DNA sequence: TGTGCCAGTAGTTTTCGGGGGGTATCCGGCCAGCCCCAGCATTTT.

In this sample, this clonotype turned up a few times. In nucleotides, the CDR3 is TGCAGTGCTAGTCTCCCCAGGGGGCAGGTGAACACTGAAGCTTTCTTT. Protein: CSASLPRGQVNTEAFF. This chain joins TRBV20-1 and TRBJ1-1, with TRBD1 identical over 8 bases. Germline values: CDR1 DFQATT, CDR2 SNEGSKA (reference sequence). V lost 3 bases to trimming and J lost 0 bases; unmatched junction nucleotides: 9. The CDR3 has 16 amino acids.

About this clonotype itself: Here the CDR3 omits its conserved ending phenylalanine or tryptophan, so a read error is the likely source. The chain employs TRBV20-1 and TRBJ2-7; 11 nucleotides match TRBD2. CDR3 length: 13 residues. The ends lost 4 bases at V and 7 bases at J; junction bases unmatched: 6. CDR1 is DFQATT and CDR2 is SNEGSKA in the germline V gene (reference sequence). The CDR3 DNA reads as TGCAGTGCTATAGCGGGAGGGCCGGGGGAGCAGTACCTC. Its translation is CSAIAGGPGEQYL.

V is TRBV23-1 and J is TRBJ1-2; TRBD1 agrees at 9 bases. TRBV23-1 is marked as an open reading frame, function uncertain. With 3 bases clipped from V and 4 bases from J, the junction kept 3 bases outside the gene matches. This CDR3 spans 14 amino acids. The CDR3 DNA follows: TGCGCCAGCAGTCATGGGGACAGGGCCTATGGCTACACCTTC. It is translated as CASSHGDRAYGYTF.

The chain couples TRBV30 to TRBJ1-2; D not certain. CDR1 and CDR2 from the germline V gene are GTSNPN and SVGIG (reference sequence). Trimming took 3 bases from V and 8 from J, leaving 25 bases between them. This CDR3 spans 16 amino acids. DNA for the CDR3: TGTGCCTGGAGACCCAGCCTGGGAGGGAGTAAGTACGGCTACACCTTC. This sequence encodes CAWRPSLGGSKYGYTF.

The genes are TRBV12-3 or TRBV12-4 and TRBJ1-5; D is possibly TRBD1 (6 bases). The germline V and J ends were trimmed by 6 bases and 2 bases, with 14 bases remaining between them. The CDR3 consists of 15 residues. CDR3 bases: TGTGCCAGCAGAGACCAGGGGAGAGGCAATCAGCCCCAGCATTTT. It translates to CASRDQGRGNQPQHF.

The chain joins TRBV7-3 to TRBJ2-2; 14 bases agree with TRBD2. The CDR3 runs 16 residues. Losses at the gene ends were 5 bases for V and 6 bases for J; bases not matched to a gene: 5. CDR1 is SGHTA, CDR2 FQGTGA, per germline. CDR3 sequence (DNA): TGTGCCAGCAGCCTGGGACTAGCGGGAGCGGCCGGGGAGCTGTTTTTT. Protein sequence: CASSLGLAGAAGELFF.

V usage is TRBV20-1 and J usage is TRBJ2-7; 8 bases are shared with TRBD1. Germline CDR1 DFQATT, CDR2 SNEGSKA (reference sequence). The CDR3 covers 16 residues. V lost 0 bases and J lost 9; bases outside the gene matches: 16. CDR3 nucleotides: TGCAGTGCTAGAGAACCGAACAGGGGGACAGGTGATTCGCAGTACTTC. Amino acids: CSAREPNRGTGDSQYF.